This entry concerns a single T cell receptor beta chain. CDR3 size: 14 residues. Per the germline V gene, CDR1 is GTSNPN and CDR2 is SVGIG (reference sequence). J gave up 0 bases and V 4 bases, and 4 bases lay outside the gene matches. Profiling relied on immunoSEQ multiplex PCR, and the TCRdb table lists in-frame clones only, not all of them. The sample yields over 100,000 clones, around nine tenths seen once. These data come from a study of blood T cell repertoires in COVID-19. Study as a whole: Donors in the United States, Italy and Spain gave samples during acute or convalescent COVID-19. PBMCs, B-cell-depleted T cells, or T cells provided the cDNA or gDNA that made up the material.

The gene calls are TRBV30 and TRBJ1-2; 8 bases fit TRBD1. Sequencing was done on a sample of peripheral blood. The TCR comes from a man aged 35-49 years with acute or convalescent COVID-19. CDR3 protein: CAWKEQGANYGYTF. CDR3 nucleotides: TGTGCCTGGAAGGAACAGGGGGCTAACTATGGCTACACCTTC.